Listed here is a single T cell receptor (beta chain). Its specificity is unknown. The assay was immunoSEQ multiplex PCR, and TCRdb's table has in-frame clones only and misses some. Among more than 120,000 clones listed, roughly 85% were seen once. This specimen comes from a study of Ad26.COV2.S vaccination and SARS-CoV-2 variants. Trimming cost V 9 bases and J 6 bases; bases outside gene matches: 4. Germline V gene sequence: CDR1 LGHDT, CDR2 YNNKEL (reference sequence). The CDR3 has 12 residues. Whole-study results and caveats: The study found higher spike-specific TCR breadth in vaccine than placebo recipients.

This receptor was obtained from a human donor who had recovered from COVID-19. The V gene is TRBV3-1 (or the pseudogene TRBV3-2), the J gene TRBJ1-5; 8 bases map to TRBD1. The starting material was peripheral blood, obtained after recovery from COVID-19. In DNA form, the CDR3 reads TGTGCCAGTGGGACAGGCGGTCAGCCCCAGCATTTT. The encoded protein is CASGTGGQPQHF.